The 24 T cell receptor beta chains given below trace back to one sample, sequenced in a study of blood T cell repertoires in COVID-19. The method was immunoSEQ multiplex PCR; TCRdb's version includes in-frame clones alone and lacks a portion of them. The sample includes roughly 300,000 clones, about 90% of them seen just once. The sequencing input was PBMCs or T cells enriched from blood (not recorded which). These receptors were collected from a woman aged 25 to 39 who had recovered from COVID-19.

V is TRBV6-5 and J is TRBJ1-2; maybe TRBD1 (6 bases). CDR1 and CDR2 from the germline V gene are MNHEY and SVGAGI. This CDR3 has 13 residues. Trimming cost V 4 bases and J 8 bases, with 14 bases left between them. CDR3 region: CASSSIGGRGYTF. As DNA, the CDR3 is TGTGCCAGCAGTTCTATCGGGGGGCGCGGCTACACCTTC.

The gene calls are TRBV30 and TRBJ1-4; D is uncertain. The V gene's germline CDR1 is GTSNPN and CDR2 SVGIG (reference sequence). The CDR3 sequence is 13 residues long. V was pared by 0 bases and J by 5 bases, with 7 bases between. The CDR3 region is CAWSVIRNEKLFF. CDR3 in DNA: TGTGCCTGGAGTGTAATCCGGAATGAAAAACTGTTTTTT.

V gene TRBV28 combines with J gene TRBJ2-3, with 8 positions matching TRBD1. V shed 7 bases, J shed 5 bases, and the junction held 5 bases outside the gene matches. Germline CDR1 reads MDHEN; CDR2 reads SYDVKM. The CDR3 length is 13 residues. CDR3 in amino acids: CASTDRGRDTQYF. The CDR3 nucleotides are TGTGCCAGCACTGACAGGGGAAGAGATACGCAGTATTTT.

CDR3 DNA sequence: TGTGCCAGCAGCGGTATCGCGTCAGGGTTCCGTGGCTACACCTTC. This codes for CASSGIASGFRGYTF. This chain connects TRBV9 to TRBJ1-2, with TRBD1 as a possible D gene (5 bases). The length of the CDR3 is 15 residues. Deletions cut 3 bases from V and 7 bases from J, with 19 bases between. Germline V gene lookup returns CDR1 SGDLS and CDR2 YYNGEE. Supplemented by reference TRBV9 and TRBJ1-2, the full variable domain reads DSGVTQTPKHLITATGQRVTLRCSPRSGDLSVYWYQQSLDQGLQFLIQYYNGEERAKGNILERFSAQQFPDLHSELNLSSLELGDSALYFCASSGIASGFRGYTFGSGTRLTVV.

This clone was observed a few times. The gene calls are TRBV27 and TRBJ1-2; TRBD1 matches at 7 bases. Germline CDR1 is MNHEY and CDR2 is SMNVEV (reference sequence). V was pared by 7 bases and J by 8 bases, with 19 bases of the junction left unmatched. The CDR3 length is 16 residues. CDR3 sequence reads: CASTLHSGVETGGYTF. The CDR3 DNA reads as TGTGCCAGCACCCTACACTCGGGGGTCGAGACAGGGGGCTACACCTTC.

This chain links TRBV9 with TRBJ1-3; D remains unclear. Trimming cost V 0 bases and J 0 bases, with 10 bases left between them. CDR1 SGDLS and CDR2 YYNGEE come from the germline V gene. The CDR3 runs to 16 residues. CDR3 nucleotide sequence: TGTGCCAGCAGCGTAGGGCCAACACACTCTGGAAACACCATATATTTT. Its protein product is CASSVGPTHSGNTIYF.

The V call is TRBV7-6, the J call TRBJ1-3; D unresolved. The length of the CDR3 is 16 residues. V lost 4 bases and J 0 bases, leaving 13 bases between the germline ends. Germline assignment: CDR1 SGHVS and CDR2 FNYEAQ. CDR3 in amino acids: CASSYGRESSGNTIYF. In DNA form, the CDR3 reads TGTGCCAGCAGCTACGGACGGGAGAGCTCTGGAAACACCATATATTTT.

This clone was found once. V gene TRBV3-1 (or the pseudogene TRBV3-2) combines with J gene TRBJ2-1; 9 positions match TRBD2. CDR1 and CDR2 from the germline V gene are LGHDT and YNNKEL (reference sequence). V lost 5 bases, J lost 2 bases, and 7 bases stayed unmatched. The CDR3 covers 16 residues. CDR3 region: CASSFRLAVTYNEQFF. The CDR3 bases are TGTGCCAGCAGCTTCCGACTAGCGGTCACCTACAATGAGCAGTTCTTC.

This chain uses TRBV9 with TRBJ2-7; possible D gene TRBD2, 6 bases. The germline V gene encodes CDR1 SGDLS and CDR2 YYNGEE. With 4 bases removed from V and 3 bases from J, the gap between germline ends came to 11 bases. The CDR3 extends over 13 amino acids. The CDR3 loop reads CASSPLGGYEQYF. CDR3 DNA: TGTGCCAGCAGCCCACTCGGGGGCTACGAGCAGTACTTC. Based on the CDR3 plus reference TRBV9 and TRBJ2-7, the full variable domain is DSGVTQTPKHLITATGQRVTLRCSPRSGDLSVYWYQQSLDQGLQFLIQYYNGEERAKGNILERFSAQQFPDLHSELNLSSLELGDSALYFCASSPLGGYEQYFGPGTRLTVT.

This sequence joins TRBV13 and TRBJ1-2; a possible D gene is TRBD1 (5 bases). Trimming took 0 bases from V and 0 from J, leaving 5 bases between them. Germline V gene lookup returns CDR1 PRHDT and CDR2 FYEKMQ (reference sequence). This CDR3 region has 14 residues. CDR3 region: CASSLGQANYGYTF. The CDR3 DNA reads as TGTGCCAGCAGCTTAGGACAGGCTAACTATGGCTACACCTTC.

This sequence joins TRBV4-2 and TRBJ2-2; TRBD2 agrees at 9 bases. The length of the CDR3 is 17 residues. V gave up 0 bases and J gave up 0 bases; unmatched junction bases: 2. Looked up from germline, CDR1 is LGHNA and CDR2 is YNFKEQ. CDR3 DNA sequence: TGTGCCAGCAGCCAAGAGACTAGCGGAGCGAACACCGGGGAGCTGTTTTTT. Translation gives CASSQETSGANTGELFF.

The chain is built from TRBV18 and TRBJ2-1; no definite D call. Germline-derived CDR1 and CDR2 are KGHSH and LQKENI. V was shortened by 1 base and J by 4 bases, with 5 bases between the two germline ends. This CDR3 is 13 amino acids long. CDR3 residues: CASSPLQYNEQFF. CDR3 in DNA: TGTGCCAGCTCACCACTCCAGTACAATGAGCAGTTCTTC.

The V gene is TRBV14, the J gene TRBJ2-1; possible D gene TRBD2, 5 bases. The germline V gene encodes CDR1 SGHDN and CDR2 FVKESK. The CDR3 runs to 15 residues. Trimming cost V 4 bases and J 4 bases, with 14 bases left between them. The CDR3 bases are TGTGCCAGCAGCCGCCAACGGGGTCCGTACAATGAGCAGTTCTTC. This encodes CASSRQRGPYNEQFF.

V and J are TRBV4-2 and TRBJ2-1; D is perhaps TRBD2 (6 bases). Trimming removed 0 bases from V and 8 bases from J, with 8 bases in between. Germline CDR1 is LGHNA and CDR2 is YNFKEQ. The CDR3 is 13 residues long. CDR3 DNA: TGTGCCAGCAGCCAAGATTGGGGGGATGAGCAGTTCTTC. Its translation: CASSQDWGDEQFF.

The rearrangement uses TRBV9 and TRBJ2-1; D may be TRBD2 (6 bases). The ends were cut back, 0 bases at V and 4 bases at J, with 11 bases in the middle. The CDR3 runs 15 residues. CDR1 is SGDLS and CDR2 is YYNGEE in the germline V gene. This CDR3 is CASSVGGTDYNEQFF. The DNA for the CDR3 is TGTGCCAGCAGCGTAGGCGGGACCGATTACAATGAGCAGTTCTTC.

As to this clone: Additional DNA sequences in this sample encode the identical CDR3. This chain joins TRBV18 and TRBJ1-1; 7 bases align to TRBD1. This CDR3 comprises 16 residues. CDR1 is KGHSH and CDR2 is LQKENI in the germline V gene. Trimming cost V 3 bases and J 0 bases; bases outside gene matches: 7. The CDR3 is CASSPRTGDMNTEAFF. The CDR3 nucleotides read TGTGCCAGCTCACCTAGGACAGGCGACATGAACACTGAAGCTTTCTTT.

The chain carries TRBV5-1 and TRBJ1-5; D unresolved. The CDR3 sequence is 15 residues long. Germline V gene sequence: CDR1 SGHRS, CDR2 YFSETQ. V lost 1 base to trimming and J lost 2 bases, with 10 bases between them. The CDR3 region is CASSLKGDRNQPQHF. The CDR3 DNA is TGCGCCAGCAGCTTGAAGGGAGACCGCAATCAGCCCCAGCATTTT.

This clone was seen a single time. This chain joins TRBV4-1 and TRBJ2-1, with D possibly being TRBD1 (6 bases). This CDR3 comprises 16 residues. Per the germline V gene, CDR1 is MGHRA and CDR2 is YSYEKL. V dropped 5 bases and J dropped 3 bases, with 17 bases sitting between them. CDR3 amino acids: CASSMGADIFYNEQFF. The CDR3 nucleotides read TGCGCCAGCAGCATGGGGGCAGATATCTTCTACAATGAGCAGTTCTTC.

The V and J genes are TRBV7-9 and TRBJ2-5; D is perhaps TRBD2 (7 bases). The CDR3 spans 16 residues. Germline V gene data show CDR1 as SEHNR and CDR2 as FQNEAQ (reference sequence). Trimming cost V 4 bases and J 2 bases, with 17 bases left between them. Written as DNA, the CDR3 is TGTGCCAGCAGCTGGGGGGGCGCGAGACAGCAAGAGACCCAGTACTTC. This sequence encodes CASSWGGARQQETQYF.

The V call is TRBV3-1 (or the pseudogene TRBV3-2), the J call TRBJ1-5; D is perhaps TRBD1 (5 bases). The CDR3 spans 16 residues. The germline CDR1 and CDR2 sequences are LGHDT and YNNKEL (reference sequence). V was clipped by 3 bases and J by 7 bases, with 19 bases between them. The CDR3 sequence: CASSHSRSRVGQPQHF. DNA of the CDR3: TGTGCCAGCAGCCACTCCCGAAGCAGGGTCGGGCAGCCCCAGCATTTT.

This chain links TRBV18 with TRBJ1-1; D might be TRBD1 (5 bases). In germline, CDR1 is KGHSH, CDR2 LQKENI. Trimming shortened V by 8 bases and J by 3 bases, and 16 bases separated the two germline ends. The length of the CDR3 is 14 residues. In nucleotides, the CDR3 is TGTGCCAGCGTAACATCAGGGAGGGACACTGAAGCTTTCTTT. Its protein product is CASVTSGRDTEAFF.

This chain links TRBV7-9 with TRBJ1-1; no clear D. The CDR3 extends over 15 amino acids. From germline, CDR1 is SEHNR and CDR2 FQNEAQ (reference sequence). Trimming removed 4 bases at V and 0 bases at J, with 12 bases between. The CDR3 sequence: CASSSRVLMNTEAFF. CDR3 DNA sequence: TGTGCCAGCAGCTCTCGGGTTCTCATGAACACTGAAGCTTTCTTT.

The CDR3, as DNA: TGTGCCAGCAGTGAAGCAGTCAGGGGCCCCGTCTATGGCTACACCTTC. It encodes CASSEAVRGPVYGYTF. The V call is TRBV6-1, the J call TRBJ1-2; a weak D match, TRBD1 (6 bases). Trimming removed 0 bases at V and 4 bases at J, with 15 bases between. Germline V lookup: CDR1 MNHNS, CDR2 SASEGT. The CDR3 totals 16 residues.

The chain has TRBV5-1 and TRBJ2-5; 10 nucleotides line up with TRBD1. Germline V gene data show CDR1 as SGHRS and CDR2 as YFSETQ. Trimming at V came to 2 bases and at J to 1 base, leaving 8 bases not matched to a gene. CDR3 length: 17 residues. The CDR3 DNA is TGCGCCAGCAGCTTACTGAGGGGACAGGGGTTCCAAGAGACCCAGTACTTC. The encoded protein is CASSLLRGQGFQETQYF. The full variable domain, completed using reference TRBV5-1 and TRBJ2-5, is KAGVTQTPRYLIKTRGQQVTLSCSPISGHRSVSWYQQTPGQGLQFLFEYFSETQRNKGNFPGRFSGRQFSNSRSEMNVSTLELGDSALYLCASSLLRGQGFQETQYFGPGTRLLVL.